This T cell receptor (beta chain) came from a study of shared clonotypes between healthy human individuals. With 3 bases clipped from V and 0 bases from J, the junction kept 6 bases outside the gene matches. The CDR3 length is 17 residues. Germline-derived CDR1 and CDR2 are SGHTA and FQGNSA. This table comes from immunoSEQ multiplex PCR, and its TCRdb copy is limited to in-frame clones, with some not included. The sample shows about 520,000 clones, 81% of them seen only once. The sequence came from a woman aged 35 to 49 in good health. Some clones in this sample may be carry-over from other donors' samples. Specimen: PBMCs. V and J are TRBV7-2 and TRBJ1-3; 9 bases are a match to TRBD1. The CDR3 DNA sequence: TGTGCCAGCAGCTTTTCCGGGACAGGGTCCTCTGGAAACACCATATATTTT. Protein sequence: CASSFSGTGSSGNTIYF.